The next 6 T cell receptor beta chains were all read from a single sample in a study of T cell responses to AZD1222 COVID-19 vaccine. TCRdb keeps only in-frame clones here, not all; method: immunoSEQ multiplex PCR. The table has about 130,000 clones, around 94% seen once. The source material was peripheral blood, sampled on day 0 of AZD1222 vaccination. The receptors here all came from an adult in good health.

This chain connects TRBV19 to TRBJ1-1; D is undetermined. The ends were cut back, 5 bases at V and 4 bases at J, with 8 bases in the middle. This CDR3 region has 12 residues. CDR1 and CDR2 (germline): LNHDA, SQIVND (reference sequence). CDR3 in amino acids: CASSGPGTEAFF. CDR3 DNA: TGTGCCAGTAGTGGTCCCGGCACTGAAGCTTTCTTT.

The chain is built from TRBV5-1 and TRBJ1-1; D remains ambiguous. Germline-derived CDR1 and CDR2 are SGHRS and YFSETQ. V lost 0 bases and J 3 bases, leaving 15 bases between the germline ends. The CDR3 totals 16 residues. This chain's CDR3 is CASSLEGLLKYTEAFF. The CDR3, as DNA: TGCGCCAGCAGCTTGGAAGGGCTACTGAAGTACACTGAAGCTTTCTTT.

This chain connects TRBV6-5 to TRBJ1-2, with D hard to call. Germline V lookup: CDR1 MNHEY, CDR2 SVGAGI. The CDR3 runs to 14 residues. Trimming left V 2 bases short and J 3 bases short, with 10 bases between. The CDR3 loop reads CASSYIDRYYGYTF. CDR3 nucleotide sequence: TGTGCCAGCAGTTACATCGACCGCTACTATGGCTACACCTTC.

This rearrangement joins TRBV6-5 to TRBJ1-2; 7 bases line up with TRBD1. Germline V CDR1 and CDR2: MNHEY, SVGAGI. Germline trimming cut 6 bases from V and 2 bases from J; bases unmatched to any gene: 6. The CDR3 extends over 14 amino acids. The DNA for the CDR3 is TGTGCCAGCAGGATCGCGACAGGGAACTATGGCTACACCTTC. It translates to CASRIATGNYGYTF.

The chain combines TRBV6-5 with TRBJ2-1; D may be TRBD1 (5 bases). The CDR3 contains 11 residues. The V gene lost 8 bases and the J gene lost 8 bases, with 10 bases spanning the gap. Per the germline V gene, CDR1 is MNHEY and CDR2 is SVGAGI. The CDR3 region is CASFRGDEQFF. Written as DNA, the CDR3 is TGTGCCAGCTTTAGGGGCGATGAGCAGTTCTTC.

The rearrangement uses TRBV11-2 and TRBJ2-7, with 7 bases aligning to TRBD1. Germline CDR1 is SGHAT and CDR2 is FQNNGV. This CDR3 is 17 amino acids long. V trimming: 5 bases; J trimming: 2 bases; junction bases outside the gene matches: 15. CDR3 DNA sequence: TGTGCCAGCAGCCCTCGGACAGGATCCCTAGCCCCCTACGAGCAGTACTTC. Translation: CASSPRTGSLAPYEQYF.